The present T cell receptor beta chain was sequenced within a study of shared clonotypes between healthy human individuals. Findings and limits, study-wide: Richness estimates generally favored naive over memory subsets. For sorted subsets, rarefaction showed incomplete sequencing despite large depth.

The sample holds a few counts of this clone. The antigen remains undetermined. Each cell subset's genomic DNA was divided evenly among several immunoSEQ plates. Profiled with immunoSEQ multiplex PCR; TCRdb holds only in-frame clones, not every one. The table lists about 1.9 million clones, roughly 95% of them singletons. CD45RO-negative, CCR7-selected cells formed the naive CD8 fraction, which excluded terminally differentiated effector memory CD45RA+ cells. The donors, healthy adults who were HIV-negative, had experienced no recent acute infections or vaccinations. The sequence was obtained from a young man in good health. Some clones in this sample may be carry-over from other donors' samples. Sequencing used naive CD8+ T cells from PBMCs.

The chain's CDR3 is CASSILGIGELFF. DNA for the CDR3: TGTGCCAGTAGTATATTAGGGATCGGGGAGCTGTTTTTT. V is TRBV19 and J is TRBJ2-2; the D is unclear. The germline V and J ends were trimmed by 2 bases and 7 bases, with 8 bases remaining between them. The CDR3 covers 13 residues. Germline CDR1 and CDR2: LNHDA and SQIVND (reference sequence).